Presented here are 4 T cell receptor beta chains from one specimen sequenced in a study of T-cell reconstitution after alpha-beta-depleted transplantation in children. Researchers prepared the TCRbeta library using unique molecular identifiers, the study reports. Using its own MiXCR run on the PCR reads, TCRdb lists one record per CDR3 protein. Of some 830,000 distinct CDR3 sequences listed, less than 20% are singletons. The source material was PBMCs, mostly from graft donor cells, sampled 360 days after TCRalphabeta/CD19-depleted stem cell transplant. Receptors were obtained from a male patient younger than 18 who had a stem cell transplant for acute lymphoblastic leukemia, so the T cells may come from the graft donor.

This clonotype was seen repeatedly, ten times or more. The chain recombines TRBV2 with TRBJ1-6; no clear D. V was pared by 3 bases and J by 10 bases, with 10 bases between. This CDR3 has 13 residues. Germline-derived CDR1 and CDR2 are SNHLY and FYNNEI. CDR3 in amino acids: CASSDLGQSPLHF. For the CDR3, the DNA is TGTGCCAGCAGTGATCTGGGTCAGTCACCCCTCCACTTT.

This clonotype was counted only a few times. The J gene is TRBJ1-1, the V gene TRBV6-5, with D possibly TRBD1 on 6 matching bases. The CDR3 covers 13 residues. Trimming left V 3 bases short and J 7 bases short, with 12 bases between. Germline values: CDR1 MNHEY, CDR2 SVGAGI. The CDR3 sequence is CASSYGGGLEAFF. In nucleotides, the CDR3 is TGTGCCAGCAGTTATGGGGGGGGCCTTGAAGCTTTCTTT.

CDR3 nucleotides: TGCAGTGCTCAGACCCATTACGAGCAGTACTTC. This gives the protein CSAQTHYEQYF. The chain joins TRBV20-1 to TRBJ2-7; D is ambiguous. The CDR3 is made up of 11 amino acids. Trimming pared 5 bases from V and 4 bases from J, leaving 9 bases between. CDR1 is DFQATT and CDR2 is SNEGSKA in the germline V gene (reference sequence).

Only a few counts were recorded for this clonotype. The V gene is TRBV5-1, the J gene TRBJ2-3; no clear D gene. The CDR3 consists of 15 residues. Trimming cost V 1 base and J 1 base, with 10 bases left between them. CDR1 is SGHRS, CDR2 YFSETQ, per germline. CDR3 protein: CASSLSPPRTDTQYF. Here the CDR3 DNA reads TGCGCCAGCAGCTTGTCTCCACCCCGCACAGATACGCAGTATTTT.